A single sample gave rise to the 25 T cell receptor beta chains below, sequenced in a study of CD8 T cells in ankylosing spondylitis. TCRdb processed the 5' RACE reads anew with MiXCR; each CDR3 protein has one entry. This sample has 150,000 to 200,000 distinct CDR3 sequences, with around 32% found just once. What was sequenced was synovial fluid, either unsorted or a sorted T cell fraction (not recorded which). Every receptor here comes from a male donor with ankylosing spondylitis.

This clonotype was observed at least ten times. This chain joins TRBV7-2 and TRBJ2-4; D unclear. CDR3 length: 14 residues. The V gene lost 5 bases and the J gene lost 6 bases, with 14 bases spanning the gap. Germline V gene lookup returns CDR1 SGHTA and CDR2 FQGNSA. The CDR3 region has the DNA TGTGCCAGCAGCCGGACCGAGGTGGGAAACATTCAGTACTTC. It yields the protein CASSRTEVGNIQYF. Full variable domain (remainder filled in from reference TRBV7-2 and TRBJ2-4): GAGVSQSPSNKVTEKGKDVELRCDPISGHTALYWYRQSLGQGLEFLIYFQGNSAPDKSGLPSDRFSAERTGGSVSTLTIQRTQQEDSAVYLCASSRTEVGNIQYFGAGTRLSVL.

The V gene is TRBV7-2, the J gene TRBJ2-1; D gene unclear. Trimming cost V 5 bases and J 6 bases, with 11 bases left between them. Germline assignment: CDR1 SGHTA and CDR2 FQGNSA. This CDR3 is 13 amino acids long. The CDR3 spells CASSPPAINEQFF. CDR3 DNA: TGTGCCAGCAGCCCCCCGGCAATCAATGAGCAGTTCTTC. The full variable domain, with the rest looked up from reference TRBV7-2 and TRBJ2-1, is GAGVSQSPSNKVTEKGKDVELRCDPISGHTALYWYRQSLGQGLEFLIYFQGNSAPDKSGLPSDRFSAERTGGSVSTLTIQRTQQEDSAVYLCASSPPAINEQFFGPGTRLTVL.

This chain uses TRBV3-1 with TRBJ2-1; 13 nucleotides match TRBD2. This CDR3 has 17 amino acids. Germline assignment: CDR1 LGHDT and CDR2 YNNKEL (reference sequence). V shed 4 bases and J 5 bases; nucleotides not matched to a gene: 8. CDR3 nucleotides: TGTGCCAGCAGCCCATGGACTAGCGGGAGAGGTGACAATGAGCAGTTCTTC. This translates into CASSPWTSGRGDNEQFF.

J is TRBJ1-1 and V is TRBV28; the D is unclear. V dropped 10 bases and J dropped 5 bases, with 17 bases sitting between them. CDR1 and CDR2 from the germline V gene are MDHEN and SYDVKM. The CDR3 extends over 13 amino acids. CDR3 in amino acids: CATLGGFKTEAFF. The CDR3 coding sequence is TGTGCCACCTTGGGCGGGTTTAAGACTGAAGCTTTCTTT.

The gene calls are TRBV5-1 and TRBJ2-7; 12 bases match TRBD2. The CDR3 covers 14 residues. The germline gives CDR1 SGHRS, CDR2 YFSETQ. The V gene end was trimmed by 5 bases and the J gene end by 4 bases; junction bases not matched to a gene: 4. The CDR3 region has the DNA TGCGCCAGCAGGCCGACTAGCGGGGGTTACGAGCAGTACTTC. Protein sequence: CASRPTSGGYEQYF.

The CDR3 here is CASSQQGGNTIYF. For the CDR3, the DNA is TGTGCCAGCAGCCAACAGGGTGGAAACACCATATATTTT. This chain links TRBV3-1 with TRBJ1-3, with D possibly being TRBD1 (5 bases). Looked up from germline, CDR1 is LGHDT and CDR2 is YNNKEL (reference sequence). V was cut by 2 bases and J by 3 bases, with 5 bases left in between. CDR3 length: 13 residues.

The chain joins TRBV10-3 to TRBJ2-7; 7 nucleotides agree with TRBD1. The CDR3 sequence is 15 residues long. CDR1 is ENHRY and CDR2 is SYGVKD in the germline V gene. After removal of 4 bases from V and 3 bases from J, the junction contained 9 bases not matched to a gene. The CDR3 DNA reads as TGTGCCATCAGTGCGGTGGGACAGAACAACTACGAGCAGTACTTC. Its protein is CAISAVGQNNYEQYF.

The gene calls are TRBV7-9 and TRBJ2-2, with 11 bases fitting TRBD1. CDR3 length: 17 residues. Germline trimming cut 5 bases from V and 0 bases from J; bases unmatched to any gene: 5. Germline V gene data show CDR1 as SEHNR and CDR2 as FQNEAQ (reference sequence). In DNA, the CDR3 is TGTGCCAGCAGCCCGGGACAGGGGGGGACGAACACCGGGGAGCTGTTTTTT. Translation: CASSPGQGGTNTGELFF.

This clonotype was observed once. The chain has TRBV7-2 and TRBJ2-7; 7 bases are a match to TRBD2. Germline CDR1 SGHTA, CDR2 FQGNSA. The V gene end was trimmed by 4 bases and the J gene end by 2 bases; junction bases not matched to a gene: 14. The CDR3 extends over 17 amino acids. The CDR3 reads CASSYKGGGGNPYEQYF. The DNA of the CDR3 is TGTGCCAGCAGCTACAAGGGCGGGGGAGGGAACCCCTACGAGCAGTACTTC.

Only a few counts were recorded for this clonotype. This chain links TRBV11-1 with TRBJ2-2, with 8 bases fitting TRBD1. Germline lookup yields CDR1 SGHAT and CDR2 FQDESV (reference sequence). This CDR3 has 18 amino acids. V lost 2 bases to trimming and J lost 5 bases; unmatched junction nucleotides: 13. The CDR3 region has the DNA TGTGCCAGCAGCTTATCCCGTAGACAGGGGAGTGGGACCGGGGAGCTGTTTTTT. It specifies CASSLSRRQGSGTGELFF.

This clonotype has more than one count but fewer than ten. The chain employs TRBV4-3 and TRBJ2-2; 9 bases align to TRBD2. Germline CDR1 and CDR2: LGHNA and YSLEER. The CDR3 has 18 amino acids. Trimming took 3 bases from V and 0 from J; bases not matched to a gene: 8. CDR3 sequence: CASSHKTSGPANTGELFF. In DNA form, the CDR3 reads TGCGCCAGCAGCCATAAGACTAGCGGCCCCGCGAACACCGGGGAGCTGTTTTTT.

The CDR3 reads CAIGVAGGNYNEQFF. The DNA of the CDR3 is TGTGCCATCGGGGTAGCGGGGGGCAACTACAATGAGCAGTTCTTC. This rearrangement joins TRBV10-3 to TRBJ2-1; TRBD2 matches at 10 bases. The CDR3 runs to 15 residues. Germline-derived CDR1 and CDR2 are ENHRY and SYGVKD. Trimming cost V 8 bases and J 3 bases; bases outside gene matches: 7.

This clonotype was seen ten or more times. The chain employs TRBV6-1 and TRBJ1-3, with D perhaps matching TRBD1 (5 bases). Germline V lookup: CDR1 MNHNS, CDR2 SASEGT. CDR3 size: 15 residues. Trimming shortened V by 1 base and J by 1 base, and 8 bases separated the two germline ends. The CDR3 protein is CASSEDRRSGNTIYF. In DNA form, the CDR3 reads TGTGCCAGCAGTGAAGACAGGCGGTCTGGAAACACCATATATTTT.

The table lists this clonotype with many counts. V usage is TRBV6-1 and J usage is TRBJ2-2, with TRBD2 matching 8 bases. V was pared by 8 bases and J by 2 bases, with 4 bases of the junction left unmatched. The CDR3 spans 14 residues. Germline V gene data show CDR1 as MNHNS and CDR2 as SASEGT. CDR3 region: CASRAGVNTGELFF. The DNA for the CDR3 is TGTGCCAGCCGAGCGGGGGTTAACACCGGGGAGCTGTTTTTT.

The J gene is TRBJ2-5, the V gene TRBV12-3 or TRBV12-4; 7 positions match TRBD2. The V and J ends lost 6 bases and 2 bases, in that order; junction bases with no gene match: 9. The CDR3 has 15 amino acids. The CDR3 sequence is CASSPTVGLQETQYF. The CDR3 DNA reads TGTGCCAGCAGCCCCACGGTGGGACTACAAGAGACCCAGTACTTC.

This clonotype was seen a few times. This chain uses TRBV7-9 with TRBJ2-2; the D is unclear. CDR3 size: 13 residues. Trimming removed 5 bases from V and 4 bases from J, with 8 bases in between. Per the germline V gene, CDR1 is SEHNR and CDR2 is FQNEAQ (reference sequence). CDR3 sequence (DNA): TGTGCCAGCAGCCTCAGTAGCACCGGGGAGCTGTTTTTT. As protein: CASSLSSTGELFF. Together with reference TRBV7-9 and TRBJ2-2, the CDR3 gives the full variable domain: DTGVSQNPRHKITKRGQNVTFRCDPISEHNRLYWYRQTLGQGPEFLTYFQNEAQLEKSRLLSDRFSAERPKGSFSTLEIQRTEQGDSAMYLCASSLSSTGELFFGEGSRLTVL.

The rearrangement links TRBV6-5 to TRBJ1-2; D unclear. The V end lost 3 bases, the J end lost 0 bases, and 11 bases lay between the germline ends. This CDR3 comprises 15 residues. CDR1 and CDR2 from the germline V gene are MNHEY and SVGAGI. The CDR3 bases are TGTGCCAGCAGTTATAGGCAAGGGACTAACTATGGCTACACCTTC. Encoded protein: CASSYRQGTNYGYTF.

This clonotype has more than one count but fewer than ten. The chain employs TRBV15 and TRBJ1-1; weak D call: TRBD1 (6 bases). Trimming pared 2 bases from V and 1 base from J, leaving 8 bases between. The germline V gene encodes CDR1 LNHNV and CDR2 YYDKDF (reference sequence). The CDR3 is made up of 14 amino acids. DNA for the CDR3: TGTGCCACCAGCAGAACAGGGCCGAACACTGAAGCTTTCTTT. It encodes CATSRTGPNTEAFF.

The V gene is TRBV5-1, the J gene TRBJ1-1, with D perhaps TRBD1 (6 bases). The V gene's germline CDR1 is SGHRS and CDR2 YFSETQ. V gave up 7 bases and J gave up 5 bases, with 15 bases separating them. CDR3 size: 13 residues. CDR3 residues: CASGGEGGTEAFF. In DNA, the CDR3 is TGCGCCAGCGGTGGGGAAGGGGGGACTGAAGCTTTCTTT.

The chain carries TRBV6-1 and TRBJ1-1; a weak D match, TRBD1 (5 bases). CDR3 length: 14 residues. Germline V gene data show CDR1 as MNHNS and CDR2 as SASEGT. V was trimmed by 6 bases and J by 0 bases, leaving 11 bases between them. CDR3 coding DNA: TGTGCCAGCAGGGGACGGGGAATGAACACTGAAGCTTTCTTT. It specifies CASRGRGMNTEAFF.

The genes are TRBV19 and TRBJ1-1, with D unclear. V was pared by 5 bases and J by 6 bases, with 16 bases between. This CDR3 has 14 residues. Looked up from germline, CDR1 is LNHDA and CDR2 is SQIVND (reference sequence). CDR3 sequence: CASSDSGGRAEAFF. CDR3 sequence (DNA): TGTGCCAGTAGTGATAGCGGAGGGAGGGCTGAAGCTTTCTTT.

V is TRBV11-2 and J is TRBJ2-5; possible D gene TRBD1, 7 bases. V was clipped by 0 bases and J by 5 bases, with 16 bases between them. CDR1 is SGHAT, CDR2 FQNNGV, per germline. CDR3 length equals 16 residues. CDR3 nucleotide sequence: TGTGCCAGCAGCTTAGATCACGGAGGGGGCAGGGAGACCCAGTACTTC. Translated, it gives CASSLDHGGGRETQYF.

This clonotype was seen a few times. The V gene is TRBV28, the J gene TRBJ1-2; TRBD1 might be the D (6 bases). CDR1 MDHEN and CDR2 SYDVKM come from the germline V gene. With 4 bases removed from V and 7 bases from J, the gap between germline ends came to 16 bases. The CDR3 is 14 amino acids. Here the CDR3 reads CASSSLRGVSGYTF. The CDR3 DNA reads as TGTGCCAGCAGTTCTCTCAGGGGTGTAAGTGGCTACACCTTC.

This chain connects TRBV11-3 to TRBJ2-7, with 7 positions matching TRBD2. Germline assignment: CDR1 SGHNT and CDR2 YENEEA. Trimming cost V 5 bases and J 3 bases; bases outside gene matches: 10. There are 15 residues in the CDR3. DNA of the CDR3: TGTGCCAGCAGCACCAGGACTAGAGGAAACTACGAGCAGTACTTC. It encodes CASSTRTRGNYEQYF.

The chain joins TRBV12-3 or TRBV12-4 to TRBJ1-6, with 7 bases aligning to TRBD1. CDR3 length: 15 amino acids. Trimming removed 1 base from V and 9 bases from J; junction bases left unmatched: 6. In nucleotides, the CDR3 is TGTGCCAGCAGTTTAGGGGGTAGGGGGCTTTCACCCCTCCACTTT. Translated: CASSLGGRGLSPLHF.